The 6 T cell receptor beta chains in this list originate from one sample, sequenced in a study of blood T cell repertoires in COVID-19. Libraries were prepared by immunoSEQ multiplex PCR; TCRdb keeps only in-frame clonotypes and omits some of them. The table has 270,000 or so clones, roughly 84% seen once. The specimen sequenced was peripheral blood. All receptors derive from a human donor with COVID-19, enrolled during active disease. The donor label of this sample is uncertain.

This chain joins TRBV10-3 and TRBJ2-3; perhaps TRBD2 as D (6 bases). The V gene lost 11 bases and the J gene lost 2 bases, with 29 bases spanning the gap. The CDR3 has 18 amino acids. CDR1 is ENHRY, CDR2 SYGVKD, per germline. CDR3: CAVLRTTRGRSSTDTQYF. CDR3 sequence (DNA): TGTGCCGTCCTTAGAACCACTAGAGGGAGGTCGTCCACAGATACGCAGTATTTT.

The chain combines TRBV19 with TRBJ1-3; no firm D call. This CDR3 spans 13 amino acids. From germline, CDR1 is LNHDA and CDR2 SQIVND (reference sequence). The V end was cut by 7 bases, the J end by 0 bases, with 7 bases between. CDR3 nucleotide sequence: TGTGCCAGTATGTATCGCTCTGGAAACACCATATATTTT. Its translation: CASMYRSGNTIYF.

V gene TRBV5-5 combines with J gene TRBJ1-1, with unresolved D. Looked up from germline, CDR1 is SGHKS and CDR2 is YYEKEE (reference sequence). The germline V and J ends were trimmed by 0 bases and 1 base, with 7 bases remaining between them. This CDR3 has 14 amino acids. CDR3 sequence reads: CASSLGVKNTEAFF. The CDR3 DNA is TGTGCCAGCAGCTTGGGAGTGAAGAACACTGAAGCTTTCTTT.

This clone was found a few times. The chain has TRBV6-2 or TRBV6-3 and TRBJ2-2; TRBD2 is a possible D gene (5 bases). There are 15 residues in the CDR3. Trimming pared 5 bases from V and 1 base from J, leaving 11 bases between. Germline V gives CDR1 MNHEY, CDR2 SVGEGT. DNA for the CDR3: TGTGCCAGCAGTGACGGGAAGGGGAACACCGGGGAGCTGTTTTTT. It specifies CASSDGKGNTGELFF.

The chain is built from TRBV27 and TRBJ2-1, with 7 nucleotides matching TRBD1. With V trimmed by 6 bases and J by 0 bases, 11 bases remained unmatched. This CDR3 is 17 amino acids long. Germline CDR1 and CDR2: MNHEY and SMNVEV (reference sequence). CDR3: CASSPLNRDSSYNEQFF. The CDR3 DNA is TGTGCCAGCAGCCCTCTCAACAGGGACAGCTCCTACAATGAGCAGTTCTTC.

V and J are TRBV19 and TRBJ1-1; no firm D call. The length of the CDR3 is 11 residues. The germline V and J ends were trimmed by 2 bases and 5 bases, with 3 bases remaining between them. CDR1 and CDR2 (germline): LNHDA, SQIVND (reference sequence). The CDR3 sequence is CASSIHTEAFF. In DNA form, the CDR3 reads TGTGCCAGTAGTATACATACTGAAGCTTTCTTT.